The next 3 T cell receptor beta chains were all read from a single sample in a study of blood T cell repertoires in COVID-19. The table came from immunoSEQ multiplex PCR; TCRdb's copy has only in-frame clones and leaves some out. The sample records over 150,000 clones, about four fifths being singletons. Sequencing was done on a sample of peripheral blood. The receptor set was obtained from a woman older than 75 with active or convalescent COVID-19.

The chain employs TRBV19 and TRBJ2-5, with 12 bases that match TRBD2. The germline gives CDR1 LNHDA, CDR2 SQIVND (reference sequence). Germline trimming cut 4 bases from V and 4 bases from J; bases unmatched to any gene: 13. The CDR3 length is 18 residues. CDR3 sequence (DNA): TGTGCCAGTAGTAGTATTGGAAGACTAGCGGGAGAGAGAGAGACCCAGTACTTC. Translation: CASSSIGRLAGERETQYF.

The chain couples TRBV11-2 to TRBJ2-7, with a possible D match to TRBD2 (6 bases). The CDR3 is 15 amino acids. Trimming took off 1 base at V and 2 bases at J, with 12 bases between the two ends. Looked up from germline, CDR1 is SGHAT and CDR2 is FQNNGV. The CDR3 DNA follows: TGTGCCAGCAGCTTAGCGGGAGTGAGCACCTACGAGCAGTACTTC. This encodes CASSLAGVSTYEQYF.

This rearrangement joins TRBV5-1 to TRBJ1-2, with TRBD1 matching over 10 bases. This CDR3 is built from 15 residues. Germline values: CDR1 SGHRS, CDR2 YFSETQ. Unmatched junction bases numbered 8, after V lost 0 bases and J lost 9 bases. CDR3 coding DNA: TGCGCCAGCAGCTTGGTGGGACAGGGGATGTTAAGCTACACCTTC. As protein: CASSLVGQGMLSYTF.